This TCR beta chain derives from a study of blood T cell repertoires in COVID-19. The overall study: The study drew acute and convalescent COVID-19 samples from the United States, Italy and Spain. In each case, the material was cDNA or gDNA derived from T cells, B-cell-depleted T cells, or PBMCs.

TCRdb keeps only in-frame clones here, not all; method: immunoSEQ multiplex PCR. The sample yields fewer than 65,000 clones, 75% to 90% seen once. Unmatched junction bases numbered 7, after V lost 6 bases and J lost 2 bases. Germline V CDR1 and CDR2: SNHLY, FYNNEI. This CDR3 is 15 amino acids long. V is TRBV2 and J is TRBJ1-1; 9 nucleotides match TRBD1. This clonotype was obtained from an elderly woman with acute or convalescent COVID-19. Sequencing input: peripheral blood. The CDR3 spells CASRKDRGINTEAFF. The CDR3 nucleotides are TGTGCCAGCAGGAAGGACAGGGGAATTAACACTGAAGCTTTCTTT.